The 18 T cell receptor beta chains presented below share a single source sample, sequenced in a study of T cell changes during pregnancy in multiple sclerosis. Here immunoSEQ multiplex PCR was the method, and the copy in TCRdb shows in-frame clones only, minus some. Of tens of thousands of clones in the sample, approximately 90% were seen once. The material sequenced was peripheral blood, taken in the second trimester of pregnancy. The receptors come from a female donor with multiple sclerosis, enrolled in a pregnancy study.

This CDR3 reads CASSLGQITGELFF. CDR3 nucleotide sequence: TGCGCCAGCAGCCTGGGACAGATCACCGGGGAGCTGTTTTTT. V and J are TRBV5-1 and TRBJ2-2, with 7 bases identical to TRBD1. Germline-derived CDR1 and CDR2 are SGHRS and YFSETQ. With V trimmed by 4 bases and J by 4 bases, 4 bases remained unmatched. The CDR3 length is 14 residues.

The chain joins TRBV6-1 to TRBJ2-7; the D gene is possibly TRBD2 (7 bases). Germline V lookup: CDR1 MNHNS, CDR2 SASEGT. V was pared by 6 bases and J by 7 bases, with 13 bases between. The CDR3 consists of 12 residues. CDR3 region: CASRAKGGEQYF. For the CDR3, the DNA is TGTGCCAGCAGAGCCAAGGGGGGGGAGCAGTACTTC.

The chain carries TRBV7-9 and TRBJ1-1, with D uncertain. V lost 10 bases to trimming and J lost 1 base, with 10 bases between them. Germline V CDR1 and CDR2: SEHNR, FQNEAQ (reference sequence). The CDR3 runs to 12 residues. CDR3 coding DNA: TGTGCCACCAGAGACACGAACACTGAAGCTTTCTTT. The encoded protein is CATRDTNTEAFF.

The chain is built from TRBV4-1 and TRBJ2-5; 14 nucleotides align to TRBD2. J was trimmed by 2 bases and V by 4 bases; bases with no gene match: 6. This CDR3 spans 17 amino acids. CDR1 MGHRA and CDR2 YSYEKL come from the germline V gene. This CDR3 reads CASSLAGLAGGQETQYF. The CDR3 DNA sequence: TGCGCCAGCAGCCTGGCCGGACTAGCGGGGGGTCAAGAGACCCAGTACTTC.

The CDR3 bases are TGCGCCAGCAGCTTGTCAGCCGGGACAATCTACGAGCAGTACTTC. Amino acids: CASSLSAGTIYEQYF. V and J are TRBV5-1 and TRBJ2-7, with D possibly TRBD1 on 6 matching bases. V was cut by 1 base and J by 3 bases, with 14 bases left in between. Germline CDR1 and CDR2: SGHRS and YFSETQ. The CDR3 contains 15 residues.

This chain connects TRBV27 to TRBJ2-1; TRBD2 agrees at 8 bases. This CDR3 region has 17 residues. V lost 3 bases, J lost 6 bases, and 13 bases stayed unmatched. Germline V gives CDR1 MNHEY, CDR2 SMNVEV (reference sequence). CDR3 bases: TGTGCCAGCAGTTTTTTAGCGGGGAACTGGGCTTCCAATGAGCAGTTCTTC. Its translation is CASSFLAGNWASNEQFF.

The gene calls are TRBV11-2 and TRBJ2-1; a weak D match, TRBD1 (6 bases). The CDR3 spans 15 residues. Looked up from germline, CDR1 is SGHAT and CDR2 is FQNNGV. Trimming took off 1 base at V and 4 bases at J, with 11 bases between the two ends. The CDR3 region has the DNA TGTGCCAGCAGCTTAGCAGGGGCAGGTTACAATGAGCAGTTCTTC. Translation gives CASSLAGAGYNEQFF.

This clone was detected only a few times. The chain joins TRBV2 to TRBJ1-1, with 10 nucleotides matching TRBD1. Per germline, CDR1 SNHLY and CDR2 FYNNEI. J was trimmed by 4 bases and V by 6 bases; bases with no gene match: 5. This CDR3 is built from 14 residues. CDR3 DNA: TGTGCCAGCAGGCGGGACAGGGGATTCACTGAAGCTTTCTTT. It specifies CASRRDRGFTEAFF.

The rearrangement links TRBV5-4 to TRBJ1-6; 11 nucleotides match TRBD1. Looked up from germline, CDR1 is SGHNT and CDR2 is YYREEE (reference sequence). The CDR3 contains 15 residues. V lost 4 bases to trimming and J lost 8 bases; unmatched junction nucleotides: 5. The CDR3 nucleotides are TGTGCCAGCAGCATGGACAGGGGGCTTGATTCACCCCTCCACTTT. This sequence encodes CASSMDRGLDSPLHF.

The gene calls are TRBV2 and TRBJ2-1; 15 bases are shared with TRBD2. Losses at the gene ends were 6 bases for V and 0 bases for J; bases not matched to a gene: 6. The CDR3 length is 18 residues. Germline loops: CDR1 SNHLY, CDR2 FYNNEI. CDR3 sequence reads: CASRPGLAGGLSYNEQFF. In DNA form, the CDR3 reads TGTGCCAGCAGGCCGGGACTAGCGGGGGGCCTCTCCTACAATGAGCAGTTCTTC.

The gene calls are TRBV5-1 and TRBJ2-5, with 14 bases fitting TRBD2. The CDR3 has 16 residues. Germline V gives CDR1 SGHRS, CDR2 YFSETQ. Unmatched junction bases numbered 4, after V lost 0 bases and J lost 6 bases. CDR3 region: CASSLGGLAGGKTQYF. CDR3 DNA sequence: TGCGCCAGCAGCTTGGGAGGACTAGCGGGAGGAAAGACCCAGTACTTC. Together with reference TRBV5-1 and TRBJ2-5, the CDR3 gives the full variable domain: KAGVTQTPRYLIKTRGQQVTLSCSPISGHRSVSWYQQTPGQGLQFLFEYFSETQRNKGNFPGRFSGRQFSNSRSEMNVSTLELGDSALYLCASSLGGLAGGKTQYFGPGTRLLVL.

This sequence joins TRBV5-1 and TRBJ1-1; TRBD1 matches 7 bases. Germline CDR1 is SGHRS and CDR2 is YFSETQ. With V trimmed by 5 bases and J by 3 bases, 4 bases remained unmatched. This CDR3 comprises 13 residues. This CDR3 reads CASRQGTDTEAFF. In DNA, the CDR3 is TGCGCCAGCAGACAGGGGACTGACACTGAAGCTTTCTTT.

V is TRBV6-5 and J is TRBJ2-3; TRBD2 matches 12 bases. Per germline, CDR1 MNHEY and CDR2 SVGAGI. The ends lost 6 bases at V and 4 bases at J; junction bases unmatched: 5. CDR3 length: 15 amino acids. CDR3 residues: CASSRLAGEPDTQYF. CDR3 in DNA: TGTGCCAGCAGCCGACTAGCGGGGGAGCCAGATACGCAGTATTTT.

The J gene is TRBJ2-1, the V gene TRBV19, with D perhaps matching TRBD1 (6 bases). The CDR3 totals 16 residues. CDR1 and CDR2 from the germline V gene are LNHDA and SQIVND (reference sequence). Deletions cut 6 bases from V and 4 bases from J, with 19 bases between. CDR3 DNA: TGTGCCAGTAGACCGGACGGACAGTTCGCTTACAATGAGCAGTTCTTC. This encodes CASRPDGQFAYNEQFF.

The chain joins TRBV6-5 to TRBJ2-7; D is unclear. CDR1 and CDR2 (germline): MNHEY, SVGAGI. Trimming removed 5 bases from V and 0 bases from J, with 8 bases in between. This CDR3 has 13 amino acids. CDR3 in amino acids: CASSMYNSYEQYF. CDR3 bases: TGTGCCAGCAGTATGTACAACTCCTACGAGCAGTACTTC.

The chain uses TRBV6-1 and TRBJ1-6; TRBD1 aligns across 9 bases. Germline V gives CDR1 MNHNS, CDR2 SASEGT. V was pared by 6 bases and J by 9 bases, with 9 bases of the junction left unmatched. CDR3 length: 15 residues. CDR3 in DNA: TGTGCCAGCAGGGATAACAGGGGGCATCTTTCACCCCTCCACTTT. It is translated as CASRDNRGHLSPLHF.

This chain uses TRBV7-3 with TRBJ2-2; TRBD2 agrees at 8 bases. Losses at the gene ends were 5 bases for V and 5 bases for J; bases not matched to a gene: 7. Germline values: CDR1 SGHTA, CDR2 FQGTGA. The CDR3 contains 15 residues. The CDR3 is CASSRGSGSTGELFF. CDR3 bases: TGTGCCAGCAGCCGAGGAAGCGGGAGTACCGGGGAGCTGTTTTTT.

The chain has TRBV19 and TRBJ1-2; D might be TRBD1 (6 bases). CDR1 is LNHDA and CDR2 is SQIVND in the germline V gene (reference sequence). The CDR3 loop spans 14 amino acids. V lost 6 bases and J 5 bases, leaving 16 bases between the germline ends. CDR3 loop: CASSRYRVEYGYTF. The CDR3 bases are TGTGCCAGTAGCCGTTACAGGGTAGAATATGGCTACACCTTC.